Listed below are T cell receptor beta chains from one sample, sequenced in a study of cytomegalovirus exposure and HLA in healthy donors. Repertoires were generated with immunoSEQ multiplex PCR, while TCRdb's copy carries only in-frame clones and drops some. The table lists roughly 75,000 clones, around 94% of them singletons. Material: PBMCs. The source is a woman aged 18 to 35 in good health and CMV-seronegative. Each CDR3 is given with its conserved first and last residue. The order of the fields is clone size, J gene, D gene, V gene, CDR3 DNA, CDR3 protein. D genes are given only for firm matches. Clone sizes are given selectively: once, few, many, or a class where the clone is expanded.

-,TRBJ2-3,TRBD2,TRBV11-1,TGTGCCAGCAGCCTCGGGACTAATACAAATACGCAGTATTTT,CASSLGTNTNTQYF
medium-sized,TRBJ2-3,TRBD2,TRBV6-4,TGTGCCAGCAGTGACTCGATTGCGGGAGGGCCAGATACGCAGTATTTT,CASSDSIAGGPDTQYF
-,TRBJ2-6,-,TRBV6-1,TGTGCCAGCAGTGAAGCCGGGTCTGGGGCCAACGTCCTGACTTTC,CASSEAGSGANVLTF
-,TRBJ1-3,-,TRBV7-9,TGTGCCAGCAGCTTAGCGCACGGTACTTCAGGAAACACCATATATTTT,CASSLAHGTSGNTIYF
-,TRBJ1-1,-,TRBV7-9,TGTGCCAGTACAGGGTCAACTGAAGCTTTCTTT,CASTGSTEAFF
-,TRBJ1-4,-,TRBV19,TGTGCCAGTAAGGAGGAAGGTGCAGCTAATGAAAAACTGTTTTTT,CASKEEGAANEKLFF
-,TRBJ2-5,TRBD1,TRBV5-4,TGTGCCAGCACCATCGGGACAGACCAAGAGACCCAGTACTTC,CASTIGTDQETQYF
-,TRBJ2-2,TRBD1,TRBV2,TGTGCCAGCAGCCCCCAGGGGGCCTCGAACACCGGGGAGCTGTTTTTT,CASSPQGASNTGELFF
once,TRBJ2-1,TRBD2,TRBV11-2,TGTGCCAGCAGCTTAGTAATGACTAGCGAGGGTGAGCAGTTCTTC,CASSLVMTSEGEQFF
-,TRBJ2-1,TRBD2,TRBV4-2,TGTGCCAGCAGCCAAGATGGGGGGGCCTACAATGAGCAGTTCTTC,CASSQDGGAYNEQFF
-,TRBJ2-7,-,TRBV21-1,TGTGCCAGCAGCAGCCGCTCCTTTCTCGAATCCGGGACAGGGATCCCAAGGAACGAGCAGTACTTC,CASSSRSFLESGTGIPRNEQYF
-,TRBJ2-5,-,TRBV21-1,TGTGCCAGCAGCAAAAAGGAGGGTAAGGAGACCCAGTACTTC,CASSKKEGKETQYF
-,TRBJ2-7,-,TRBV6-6,TGTGCCAGCAGTTACGATGGCAGGGGATTCTACGAGCAGTACTTC,CASSYDGRGFYEQYF
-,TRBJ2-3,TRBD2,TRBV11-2,TGTGCCAGCAGCGTTAGCGGGAGAGCGCCAGATACGCAGTATTTT,CASSVSGRAPDTQYF
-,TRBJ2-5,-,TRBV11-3,TGTGCCAGCAGCCAATTCCCCGCAGCGCGGACCCAGTACTTC,CASSQFPAARTQYF
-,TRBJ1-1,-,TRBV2,TGTGCCAGCAGTCGGGGGTTGAACACTGAAGCTTTCTTT,CASSRGLNTEAFF
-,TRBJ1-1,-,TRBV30,TGTGCCTGGAGTCGGAACACTGAAGCTTTCTTT,CAWSRNTEAFF
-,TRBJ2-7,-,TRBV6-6,TGTGCCAGCAGCCGTAGCGGCTACGAGCAGTACTTC,CASSRSGYEQYF
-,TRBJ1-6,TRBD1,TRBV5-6,TGTGCCAGCAGCTCGACAGGGGAAGTTTATAATTCACCCCTCCACTTT,CASSSTGEVYNSPLHF
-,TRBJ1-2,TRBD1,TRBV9,TGTGCCAGCAGTTCGCCGGGACAGGGAATAAACTATGGCTACACCTTC,CASSSPGQGINYGYTF
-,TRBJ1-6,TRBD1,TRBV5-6,TGTGCCAGCAGCTTGGGACCGGGACAGAGTAATTCACCCCTCCACTTT,CASSLGPGQSNSPLHF
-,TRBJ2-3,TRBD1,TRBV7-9,TGTGCCAGCAGCTTACAGGGGGCGCATCCAGATACGCAGTATTTT,CASSLQGAHPDTQYF
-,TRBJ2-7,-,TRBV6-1,TGTGCCAGCACCTCAGTGGAGCAGTACTTC,CASTSVEQYF
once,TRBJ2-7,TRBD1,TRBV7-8,TGTGCCAGCAGCCCCCTCCCCCCTCCAAGGACAGGGTATAGCTACGAGCAGTACTTC,CASSPLPPPRTGYSYEQYF
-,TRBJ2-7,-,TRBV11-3,TGTGCCAGCAGCGACTACCGCGCGGCGGCAGAGCAGTACTTC,CASSDYRAAAEQYF
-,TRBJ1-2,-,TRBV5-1,TGCGCCAGCAGCTTGGCCGCGGGGGGGCCCTATGGCTACACCTTC,CASSLAAGGPYGYTF
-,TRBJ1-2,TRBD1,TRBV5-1,TGCGCCAGCAGCCCCCCAGGGGGCGAGGGCTACACCTTC,CASSPPGGEGYTF
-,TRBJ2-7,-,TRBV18,TGTGCCAGCTCACCTTTATCTAGTGAGAGAGACGAGCAGTACTTC,CASSPLSSERDEQYF
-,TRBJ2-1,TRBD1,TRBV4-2,TGTGCCAGCAGCATCCGGACAGGGGGGAACGATGAGCAGTTCTTC,CASSIRTGGNDEQFF
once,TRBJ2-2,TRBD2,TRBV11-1,TGTGCCAGCAGCTTAACGCTAGCGGGAGCGAACACCGGGGAGCTGTTTTTT,CASSLTLAGANTGELFF
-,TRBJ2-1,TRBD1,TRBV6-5,TGTGCCAGCAGTTACTCCCCTGGACAGGGTATCGATGAGCAGTTCTTC,CASSYSPGQGIDEQFF
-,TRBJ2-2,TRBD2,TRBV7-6,TGTGCCAGCAGCCCAACCCTTTTAGCGGGGGGGCCGGTGGGGGACACCGGGGAGCTGTTTTTT,CASSPTLLAGGPVGDTGELFF
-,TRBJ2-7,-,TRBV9,TGTGCCAGCAGCGTAGCAGGCCTCTCCTACGAGCAGTACTTC,CASSVAGLSYEQYF
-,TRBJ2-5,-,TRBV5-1,TGCGCCAGCAGCCGCCAAGAGACCCAGTACTTC,CASSRQETQYF
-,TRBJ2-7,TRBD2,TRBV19,TGTGCCAGTAGTATAGGTCGGGGGACTAGCGCGTCCTACGAGCAGTACTTC,CASSIGRGTSASYEQYF
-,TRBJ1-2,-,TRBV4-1,TGCGCCAGCAGCCATGGACTCGCCGTCCGGGGCTACACCTTC,CASSHGLAVRGYTF
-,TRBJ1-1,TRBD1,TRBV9,TGTGCCAGCAGCATCGGACAGGGGGAGAACACTGAAGCTTTCTTT,CASSIGQGENTEAFF
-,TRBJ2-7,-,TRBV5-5,TGTGCCAGCAGCTTGCAATCCTCCTACGAGCAGTACTTC,CASSLQSSYEQYF
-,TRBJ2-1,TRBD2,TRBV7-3,TGTGCCAGCAGCCTAACTAGCGGGAGCAACAATGAGCAGTTCTTC,CASSLTSGSNNEQFF
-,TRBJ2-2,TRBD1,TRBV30,TGTGCCTGGAGTGTAAGACAGGGTGTGACCGGGGAGCTGTTTTTT,CAWSVRQGVTGELFF
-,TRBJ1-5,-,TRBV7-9,TGTGCCAGCAGCGACGGACAGCTCAATCAGCCCCAGCATTTT,CASSDGQLNQPQHF
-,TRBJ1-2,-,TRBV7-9,TGTGCCAGCAGCTTAGGGGAGGGAAGTGGCTACACCTTC,CASSLGEGSGYTF
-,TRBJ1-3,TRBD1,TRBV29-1,TGCAGCGTTAAAGGACAGGCTGGAAACACCATATATTTT,CSVKGQAGNTIYF
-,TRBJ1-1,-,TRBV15,TGTGCCACCAGCAGGGGCTGGGCCCCCATAAACAACACTGAAGCTTTCTTT,CATSRGWAPINNTEAFF
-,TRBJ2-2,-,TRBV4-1,TGCGCCAGCAGCCAAGTGGGAGGAGGCACCGGGGAGCTGTTTTTT,CASSQVGGGTGELFF
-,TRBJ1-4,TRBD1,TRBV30,TGTGCCTGGAGTGAGGGACAGGGGCTCACTAATGAAAAACTGTTTTTT,CAWSEGQGLTNEKLFF
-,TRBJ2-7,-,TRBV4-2,TGTGCCAGCAGCCAAGTCGGGCAGGGCTACGAGCAGTACTTC,CASSQVGQGYEQYF
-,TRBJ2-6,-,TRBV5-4,TGTGCCAGCAGCTTGGCGGGAGTGGGGGCCAACGTCCTGACTTTC,CASSLAGVGANVLTF
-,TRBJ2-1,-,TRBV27,-,CASSSSLVRNEQFF
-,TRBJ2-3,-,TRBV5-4,TGTGCCAGCAGCAACGTCCTAAGCACAGATACGCAGTATTTT,CASSNVLSTDTQYF
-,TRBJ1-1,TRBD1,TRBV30,TGTGCCTGGAGTGACAGGGGTGGTTACACTGAAGCTTTCTTT,CAWSDRGGYTEAFF
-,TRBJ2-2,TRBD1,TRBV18,TGTGCCAGCTCATCCCCGGGACAGGGGTCCACCGGGGAGCTGTTTTTT,CASSSPGQGSTGELFF
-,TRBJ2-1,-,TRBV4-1,TGCGCCAGCAGCCAAGAAGCCAATGAGCAGTTCTTC,CASSQEANEQFF
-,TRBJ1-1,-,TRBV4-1,TGCGCCAGCAGCTATGGGGGGACGACTGAAGCTTTCTTT,CASSYGGTTEAFF